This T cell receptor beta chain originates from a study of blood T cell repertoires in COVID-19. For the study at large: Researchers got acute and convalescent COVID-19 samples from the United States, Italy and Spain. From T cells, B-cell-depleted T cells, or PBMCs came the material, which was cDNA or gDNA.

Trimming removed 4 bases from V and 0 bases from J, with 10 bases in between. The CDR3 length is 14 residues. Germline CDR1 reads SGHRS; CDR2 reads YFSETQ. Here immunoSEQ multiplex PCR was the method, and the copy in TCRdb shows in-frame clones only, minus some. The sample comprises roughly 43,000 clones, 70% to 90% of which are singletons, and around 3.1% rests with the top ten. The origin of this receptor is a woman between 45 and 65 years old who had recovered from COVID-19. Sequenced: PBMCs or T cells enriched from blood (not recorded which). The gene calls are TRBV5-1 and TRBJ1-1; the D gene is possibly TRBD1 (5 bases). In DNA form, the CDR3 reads TGCGCCAGCAGCACCGCAGGGATGAACACTGAAGCTTTCTTT. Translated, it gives CASSTAGMNTEAFF.